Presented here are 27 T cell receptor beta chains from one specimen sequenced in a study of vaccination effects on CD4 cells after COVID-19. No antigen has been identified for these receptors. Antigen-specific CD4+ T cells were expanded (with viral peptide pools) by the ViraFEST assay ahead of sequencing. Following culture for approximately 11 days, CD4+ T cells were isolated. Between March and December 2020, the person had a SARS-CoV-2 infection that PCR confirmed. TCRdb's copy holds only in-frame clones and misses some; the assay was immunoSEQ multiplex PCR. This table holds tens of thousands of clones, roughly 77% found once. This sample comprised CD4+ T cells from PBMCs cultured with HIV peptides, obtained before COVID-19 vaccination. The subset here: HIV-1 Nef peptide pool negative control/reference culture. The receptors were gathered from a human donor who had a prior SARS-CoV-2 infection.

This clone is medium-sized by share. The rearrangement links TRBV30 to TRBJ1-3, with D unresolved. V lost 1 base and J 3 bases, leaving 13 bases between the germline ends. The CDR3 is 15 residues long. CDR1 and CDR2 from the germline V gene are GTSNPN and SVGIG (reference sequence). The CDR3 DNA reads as TGTGCCTGGAGTGACAAACAGTTTCTTGGAAACACCATATATTTT. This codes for CAWSDKQFLGNTIYF.

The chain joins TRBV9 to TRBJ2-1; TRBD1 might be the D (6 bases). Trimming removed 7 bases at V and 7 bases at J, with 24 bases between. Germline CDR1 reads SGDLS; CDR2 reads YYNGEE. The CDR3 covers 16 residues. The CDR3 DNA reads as TGTGCCAGCGGATCAACCTACAGGGTGAGGACAAATGAGCAGTTCTTC. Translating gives CASGSTYRVRTNEQFF.

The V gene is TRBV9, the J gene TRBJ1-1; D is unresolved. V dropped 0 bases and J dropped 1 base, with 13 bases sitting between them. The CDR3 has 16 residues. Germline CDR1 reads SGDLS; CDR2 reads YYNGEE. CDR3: CASSVGPSEWNTEAFF. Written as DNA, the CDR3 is TGTGCCAGCAGCGTAGGCCCAAGTGAATGGAACACTGAAGCTTTCTTT.

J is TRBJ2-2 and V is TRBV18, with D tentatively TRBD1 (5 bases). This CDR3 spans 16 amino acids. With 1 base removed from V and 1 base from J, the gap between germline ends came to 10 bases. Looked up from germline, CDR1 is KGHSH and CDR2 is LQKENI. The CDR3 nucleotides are TGTGCCAGCTCACCACGGGCAGGGTTGAACACCGGGGAGCTGTTTTTT. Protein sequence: CASSPRAGLNTGELFF. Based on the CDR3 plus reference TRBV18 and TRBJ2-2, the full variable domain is NAGVMQNPRHLVRRRGQEARLRCSPMKGHSHVYWYRQLPEEGLKFMVYLQKENIIDESGMPKERFSAEFPKEGPSILRIQQVVRGDSAAYFCASSPRAGLNTGELFFGEGSRLTVL.

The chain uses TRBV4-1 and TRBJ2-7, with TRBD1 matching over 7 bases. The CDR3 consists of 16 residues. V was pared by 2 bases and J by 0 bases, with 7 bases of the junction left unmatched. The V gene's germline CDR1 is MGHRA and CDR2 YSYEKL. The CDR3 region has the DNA TGCGCCAGCAGCCAAACCGGGACAGCGAGCTCCTACGAGCAGTACTTC. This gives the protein CASSQTGTASSYEQYF.

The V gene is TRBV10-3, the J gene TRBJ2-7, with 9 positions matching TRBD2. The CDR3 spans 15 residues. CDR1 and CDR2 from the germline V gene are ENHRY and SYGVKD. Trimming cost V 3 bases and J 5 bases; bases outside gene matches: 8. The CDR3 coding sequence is TGTGCCATCAGTGACGGTGGGGCGGGAGGGCACGAGCAGTACTTC. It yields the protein CAISDGGAGGHEQYF.

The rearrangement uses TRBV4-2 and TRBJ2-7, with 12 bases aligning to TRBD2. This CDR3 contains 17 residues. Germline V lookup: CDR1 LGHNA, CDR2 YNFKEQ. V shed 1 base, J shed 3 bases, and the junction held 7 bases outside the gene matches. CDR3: CASSQGPGTSGLYEQYF. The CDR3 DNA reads TGTGCCAGCAGCCAAGGTCCCGGGACTAGCGGGCTCTACGAGCAGTACTTC.

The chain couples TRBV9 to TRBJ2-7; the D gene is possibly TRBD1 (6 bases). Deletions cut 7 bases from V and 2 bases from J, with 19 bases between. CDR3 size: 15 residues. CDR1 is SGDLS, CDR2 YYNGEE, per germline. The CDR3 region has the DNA TGTGCCAGCGGCCAGCAGGGGAGAGGGACCTACGAGCAGTACTTC. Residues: CASGQQGRGTYEQYF. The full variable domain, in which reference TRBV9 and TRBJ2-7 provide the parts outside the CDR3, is DSGVTQTPKHLITATGQRVTLRCSPRSGDLSVYWYQQSLDQGLQFLIQYYNGEERAKGNILERFSAQQFPDLHSELNLSSLELGDSALYFCASGQQGRGTYEQYFGPGTRLTVT.

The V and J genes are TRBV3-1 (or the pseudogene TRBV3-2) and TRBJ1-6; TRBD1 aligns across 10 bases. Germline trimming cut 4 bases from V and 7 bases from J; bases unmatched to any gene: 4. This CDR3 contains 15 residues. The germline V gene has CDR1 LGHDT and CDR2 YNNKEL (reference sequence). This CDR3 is CASSPVGQGNSPLHF. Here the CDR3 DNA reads TGTGCCAGCAGCCCGGTGGGACAGGGGAATTCACCCCTCCACTTT.

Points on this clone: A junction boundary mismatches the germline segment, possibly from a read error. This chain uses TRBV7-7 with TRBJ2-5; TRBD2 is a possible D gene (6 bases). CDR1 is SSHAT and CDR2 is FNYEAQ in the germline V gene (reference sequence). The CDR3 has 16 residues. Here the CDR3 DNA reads TGTGCTAGCAGCACCTCAGGTTACGGGGGTCGAGAGACCCAGTACTTC. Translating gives CASSTSGYGGRETQYF.

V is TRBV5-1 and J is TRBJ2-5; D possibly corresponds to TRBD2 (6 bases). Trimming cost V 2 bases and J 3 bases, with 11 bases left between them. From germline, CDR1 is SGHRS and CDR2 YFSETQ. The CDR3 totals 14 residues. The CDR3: CASSLVSGKETQYF. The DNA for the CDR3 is TGCGCCAGCAGCTTAGTTAGCGGAAAAGAGACCCAGTACTTC.

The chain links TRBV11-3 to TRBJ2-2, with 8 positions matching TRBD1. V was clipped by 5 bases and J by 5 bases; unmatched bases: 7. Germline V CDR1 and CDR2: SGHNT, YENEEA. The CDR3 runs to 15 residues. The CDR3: CASSPRQGWTGELFF. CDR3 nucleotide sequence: TGTGCCAGCAGCCCACGACAGGGGTGGACCGGGGAGCTGTTTTTT.

CDR3 DNA sequence: TGTGCCAGCAGTCCCGGACAGGGGCTCAACCGAGCGTGGGAGCAGTACTTC. Amino acid sequence: CASSPGQGLNRAWEQYF. The chain carries TRBV3-1 (or the pseudogene TRBV3-2) and TRBJ2-7; 9 positions match TRBD1. Trimming removed 6 bases from V and 7 bases from J; junction bases left unmatched: 19. Germline V gene lookup returns CDR1 LGHDT and CDR2 YNNKEL (reference sequence). The CDR3 runs 17 residues.

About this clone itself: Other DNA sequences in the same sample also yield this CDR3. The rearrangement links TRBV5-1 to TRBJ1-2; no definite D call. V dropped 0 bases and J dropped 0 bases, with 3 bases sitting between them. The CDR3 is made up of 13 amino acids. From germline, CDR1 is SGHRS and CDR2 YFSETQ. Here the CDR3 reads CASSLAANYGYTF. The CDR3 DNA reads TGCGCCAGCAGCTTGGCAGCTAACTATGGCTACACCTTC.

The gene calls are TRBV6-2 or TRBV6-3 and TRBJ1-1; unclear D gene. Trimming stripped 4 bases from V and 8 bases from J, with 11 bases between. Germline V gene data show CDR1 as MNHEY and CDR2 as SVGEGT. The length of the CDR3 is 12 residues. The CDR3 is CASSSRVKEAFF. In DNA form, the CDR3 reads TGTGCCAGCAGTTCAAGGGTAAAGGAAGCTTTCTTT.

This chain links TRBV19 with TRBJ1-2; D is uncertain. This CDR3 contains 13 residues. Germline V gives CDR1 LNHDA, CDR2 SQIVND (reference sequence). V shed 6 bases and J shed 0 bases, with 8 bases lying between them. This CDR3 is CASRLIPNYGYTF. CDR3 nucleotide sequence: TGTGCCAGTAGGTTGATCCCTAACTATGGCTACACCTTC.

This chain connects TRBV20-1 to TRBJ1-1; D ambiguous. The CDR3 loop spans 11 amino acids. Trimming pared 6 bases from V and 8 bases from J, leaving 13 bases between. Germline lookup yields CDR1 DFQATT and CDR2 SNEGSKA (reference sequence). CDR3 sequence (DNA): TGCAGTGCCAGATATACTCGGGAAGCTTTCTTT. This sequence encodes CSARYTREAFF.

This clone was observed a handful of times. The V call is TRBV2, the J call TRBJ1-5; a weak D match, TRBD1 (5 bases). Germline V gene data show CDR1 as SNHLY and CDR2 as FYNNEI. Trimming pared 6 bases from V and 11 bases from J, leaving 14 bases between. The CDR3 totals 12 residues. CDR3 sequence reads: CASRNRSPAQHF. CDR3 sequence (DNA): TGTGCCAGCAGGAACAGGTCCCCCGCCCAGCATTTT. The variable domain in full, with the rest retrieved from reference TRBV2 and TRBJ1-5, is EPEVTQTPSHQVTQMGQEVILRCVPISNHLYFYWYRQILGQKVEFLVSFYNNEISEKSEIFDDQFSVERPDGSNFTLKIRSTKLEDSAMYFCASRNRSPAQHFGDGTRLSIL.

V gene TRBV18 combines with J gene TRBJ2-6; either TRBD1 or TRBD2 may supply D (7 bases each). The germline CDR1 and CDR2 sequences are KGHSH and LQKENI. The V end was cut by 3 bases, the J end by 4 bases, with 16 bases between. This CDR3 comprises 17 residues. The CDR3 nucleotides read TGTGCCAGCTCACCTCCGCAGGGGGGGGCCGGGGCCAACGTCCTGACTTTC. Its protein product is CASSPPQGGAGANVLTF.

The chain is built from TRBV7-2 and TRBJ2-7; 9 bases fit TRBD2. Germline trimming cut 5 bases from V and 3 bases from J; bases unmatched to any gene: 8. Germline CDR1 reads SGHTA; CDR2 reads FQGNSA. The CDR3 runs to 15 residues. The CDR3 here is CASSPRGGRGYEQYF. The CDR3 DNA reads TGTGCCAGCAGCCCGCGGGGGGGTAGGGGCTACGAGCAGTACTTC.

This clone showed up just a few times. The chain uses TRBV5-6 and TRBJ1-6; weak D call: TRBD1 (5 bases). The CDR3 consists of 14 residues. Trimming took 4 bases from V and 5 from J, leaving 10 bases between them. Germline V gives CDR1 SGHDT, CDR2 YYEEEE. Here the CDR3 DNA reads TGTGCCAGCAGCCCGGACACCCATAATTCACCCCTCCACTTT. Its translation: CASSPDTHNSPLHF. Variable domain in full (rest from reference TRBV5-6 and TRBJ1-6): DAGVTQSPTHLIKTRGQQVTLRCSPKSGHDTVSWYQQALGQGPQFIFQYYEEEERQRGNFPDRFSGHQFPNYSSELNVNALLLGDSALYLCASSPDTHNSPLHFGNGTRLTVT.

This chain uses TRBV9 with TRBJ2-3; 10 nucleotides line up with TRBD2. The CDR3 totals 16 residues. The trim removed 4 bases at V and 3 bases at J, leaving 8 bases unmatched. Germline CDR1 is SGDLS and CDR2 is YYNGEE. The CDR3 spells CASSPPAGGLTDTQYF. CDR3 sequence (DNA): TGTGCCAGCAGCCCGCCAGCGGGGGGGCTTACAGATACGCAGTATTTT.

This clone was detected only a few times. Written as DNA, the CDR3 is TGTGCCAGCAGCTTAGCGTCCGGGGCTCGGTATGGCTACACCTTC. Translated, it gives CASSLASGARYGYTF. This rearrangement joins TRBV7-8 to TRBJ1-2; weak D call: TRBD1 (5 bases). The CDR3 extends over 15 amino acids. Germline V CDR1 and CDR2: SGHVS, FQNEAQ. The germline V and J ends were trimmed by 0 bases and 5 bases, with 13 bases remaining between them.

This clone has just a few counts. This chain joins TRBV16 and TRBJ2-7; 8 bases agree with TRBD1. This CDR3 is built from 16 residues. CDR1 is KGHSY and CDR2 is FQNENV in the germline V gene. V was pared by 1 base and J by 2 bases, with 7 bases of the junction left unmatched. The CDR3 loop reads CASSQYRQGQTYEQYF. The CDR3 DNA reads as TGTGCCAGCAGCCAATACCGACAGGGGCAGACCTACGAGCAGTACTTC.

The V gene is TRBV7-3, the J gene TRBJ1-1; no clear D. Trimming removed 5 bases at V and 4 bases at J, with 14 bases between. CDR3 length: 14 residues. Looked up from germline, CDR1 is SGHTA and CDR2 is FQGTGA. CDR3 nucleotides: TGTGCCAGCAGCCCACAGTGGAGAACCACTGAAGCTTTCTTT. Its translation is CASSPQWRTTEAFF.

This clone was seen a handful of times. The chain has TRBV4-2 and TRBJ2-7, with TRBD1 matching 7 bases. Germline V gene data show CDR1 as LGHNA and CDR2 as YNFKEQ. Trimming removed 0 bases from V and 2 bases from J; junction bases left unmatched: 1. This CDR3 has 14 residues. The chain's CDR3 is CASSQEDRTYEQYF. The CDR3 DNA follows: TGTGCCAGCAGCCAAGAGGACAGGACCTACGAGCAGTACTTC.

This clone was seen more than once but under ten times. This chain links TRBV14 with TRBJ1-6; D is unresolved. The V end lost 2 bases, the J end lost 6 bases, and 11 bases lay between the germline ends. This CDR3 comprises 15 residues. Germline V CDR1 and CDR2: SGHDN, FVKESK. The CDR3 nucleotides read TGTGCCAGCAGCCAATTGGGGTCTCTTAATTCACCCCTCCACTTT. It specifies CASSQLGSLNSPLHF.